These 22 T cell receptor beta chains were all obtained from the same sample, sequenced in a study of Ad26.COV2.S vaccination and SARS-CoV-2 variants (dated by TCRdb to about 2021). This specimen's treatment or condition label, interpreted: roughly 20 received Ad26.COV2.S at low or high dose, single or two shots; 5 received placebo; per-sample allocation not given. Repertoires of vaccine and placebo recipients were sequenced from samples taken on day 63 after the first injection. The receptor library was made with the immunoSEQ multiplex PCR assay. Drawn from immuneACCESS, this table holds only the in-frame rearrangements with V and J called that TCRdb kept. Clones are partly lost; checked studies trace under half to an unresolved V gene and leave the rest unexplained. This sample lists more than 400,000 clones; roughly 87% were detected once. The top ten clonotypes cover less than 4.5% of the sample.

The sequenced sample was peripheral blood, obtained in a trial of Ad26.COV2.S vaccine versus placebo. These receptors all come from a person aged 18-60 years who received the Ad26.COV2.S COVID-19 vaccine or a placebo.

This rearrangement joins TRBV7-2 to TRBJ2-7; D gene uncertain. CDR1 is SGHTA, CDR2 FQGNSA, per germline. The CDR3 runs 16 residues. The V and J ends lost 0 bases and 3 bases respectively, with 15 bases between them. Here the CDR3 DNA reads TGTGCCAGCAGCTTAGCGCCCGGATTCTTCCACTACGAGCAGTACTTC. This sequence encodes CASSLAPGFFHYEQYF.

The chain recombines TRBV11-2 with TRBJ2-1, with 16 bases matching TRBD2. The V segment lost 2 bases and the J segment 8 bases; nucleotides outside the gene matches: 9. The length of the CDR3 is 18 residues. Germline assignment: CDR1 SGHAT and CDR2 FQNNGV. The CDR3 sequence is CASSLLGTSGRALDEQFF. As DNA, the CDR3 is TGTGCCAGCAGCTTATTGGGGACTAGCGGGAGGGCCCTCGATGAGCAGTTCTTC.

The V and J genes are TRBV28 and TRBJ1-4; D is perhaps TRBD1 (6 bases). Germline lookup yields CDR1 MDHEN and CDR2 SYDVKM. CDR3 length: 14 amino acids. Between the trimmed V and J ends, which lost 7 bases and 7 bases, there was a span of 16 bases. The CDR3 loop reads CASTASQGFEKLFF. In DNA, the CDR3 is TGTGCCAGCACCGCCTCACAGGGATTTGAAAAACTGTTTTTT.

The gene calls are TRBV5-1 and TRBJ2-1; D is undetermined. V was cut by 4 bases and J by 10 bases, with 15 bases left in between. The V gene's germline CDR1 is SGHRS and CDR2 YFSETQ. There are 13 residues in the CDR3. The DNA for the CDR3 is TGCGCCAGCAGCCCGTCCATGGACGCGGAGCAGTTCTTC. The encoded protein is CASSPSMDAEQFF.

The V and J genes are TRBV18 and TRBJ1-2; D gene uncertain. Germline V CDR1 and CDR2: KGHSH, LQKENI. The CDR3 runs 14 residues. The V gene lost 5 bases and the J gene lost 0 bases, with 10 bases spanning the gap. CDR3 sequence: CASSVGPSNYGYTF. The CDR3 nucleotides are TGTGCCAGCTCAGTCGGCCCCTCTAACTATGGCTACACCTTC.

By share, this clone ranks as medium-sized. This chain links TRBV2 with TRBJ1-5; 7 nucleotides match TRBD1. Per germline, CDR1 SNHLY and CDR2 FYNNEI. The J segment lost 3 bases and the V segment lost 7 bases, leaving 9 bases of the junction unmatched. The CDR3 has 15 residues. In nucleotides, the CDR3 is TGTGCCAGCACCTACTTACAGGGGCCCAATCAGCCCCAGCATTTT. Encoded protein: CASTYLQGPNQPQHF.

J is TRBJ2-7 and V is TRBV6-2 or TRBV6-3; 8 nucleotides match TRBD1. The germline gives CDR1 MNHEY, CDR2 SVGEGT. The CDR3 runs 15 residues. Trimming cost V 2 bases and J 3 bases; bases outside gene matches: 6. In DNA, the CDR3 is TGTGCCAGCAGTTACCGCGGACAGGGACTCTACGAGCAGTACTTC. This translates into CASSYRGQGLYEQYF.

This chain uses TRBV7-2 with TRBJ1-1; D uncertain. Germline assignment: CDR1 SGHTA and CDR2 FQGNSA. This CDR3 is 14 amino acids long. V lost 2 bases to trimming and J lost 2 bases, with 9 bases between them. In DNA, the CDR3 is TGTGCCAGCAGCTTATTACAGCCAAACACTGAAGCTTTCTTT. It is translated as CASSLLQPNTEAFF.

V is TRBV3-1 (or the pseudogene TRBV3-2) and J is TRBJ1-2; TRBD1 matches at 7 bases. J gave up 3 bases and V 1 base, and 8 bases lay outside the gene matches. This CDR3 contains 16 residues. The germline CDR1 and CDR2 sequences are LGHDT and YNNKEL (reference sequence). CDR3 coding DNA: TGTGCCAGCAGCCAAGCGAGAGGGGGCCGAGACTATGGCTACACCTTC. Amino acid sequence: CASSQARGGRDYGYTF.

The CDR3 is CASSEAPDREHEQYF. The CDR3, as DNA: TGTGCCAGCAGTGAAGCACCGGACAGGGAGCACGAGCAGTACTTC. The rearrangement uses TRBV6-1 and TRBJ2-7; 8 bases line up with TRBD1. This CDR3 region has 15 residues. Germline V gene sequence: CDR1 MNHNS, CDR2 SASEGT. V lost 0 bases to trimming and J lost 5 bases; unmatched junction nucleotides: 6.

The J gene is TRBJ2-7, the V gene TRBV6-5; maybe TRBD2 (6 bases). This CDR3 is built from 14 residues. In germline, CDR1 is MNHEY, CDR2 SVGAGI. Trimming took off 8 bases at V and 0 bases at J, with 14 bases between the two ends. The CDR3 reads CASPGDGSSYEQYF. The CDR3 DNA sequence: TGTGCCAGCCCCGGGGACGGGAGCTCCTACGAGCAGTACTTC.

This rearrangement joins TRBV9 to TRBJ2-1; 8 positions match TRBD2. J lost 5 bases, V lost 7 bases, and 8 bases had no gene match. The CDR3 runs 14 residues. The germline V gene has CDR1 SGDLS and CDR2 YYNGEE. The CDR3 sequence is CASQAGGAHNEQFF. CDR3 sequence (DNA): TGTGCCAGCCAGGCGGGGGGCGCACACAATGAGCAGTTCTTC. The full variable domain, its missing parts supplied by reference TRBV9 and TRBJ2-1, is DSGVTQTPKHLITATGQRVTLRCSPRSGDLSVYWYQQSLDQGLQFLIQYYNGEERAKGNILERFSAQQFPDLHSELNLSSLELGDSALYFCASQAGGAHNEQFFGPGTRLTVL.

Turning to this clone: The sample contains more than one DNA sequence encoding this CDR3. This chain connects TRBV23-1 to TRBJ2-7; tentative D call: TRBD2 (6 bases). TRBV23-1 is marked as an open reading frame, function uncertain. The length of the CDR3 is 15 residues. V lost 2 bases, J lost 4 bases, and 15 bases lay in between. CDR3 in DNA: TGCGCCAGCAGTCAACCCAGGGAGGAACGGTACGAGCAGTACTTC. Its protein is CASSQPREERYEQYF.

This chain links TRBV18 with TRBJ1-4; TRBD1 might be the D (5 bases). The germline V gene has CDR1 KGHSH and CDR2 LQKENI. The germline V and J ends were trimmed by 3 bases and 6 bases, with 11 bases remaining between them. The CDR3 length is 14 residues. The CDR3 sequence: CASSPGTADEKLFF. CDR3 DNA sequence: TGTGCCAGCTCACCTGGGACGGCCGATGAAAAACTGTTTTTT.

The CDR3 DNA is TGCGCCAGCAGCCGGAGGACAGCTTCGGCAAACCCGAACACCGGGGAGCTGTTTTTT. Translated, it gives CASSRRTASANPNTGELFF. The chain links TRBV5-1 to TRBJ2-2; D may be TRBD1 (6 bases). Deletions cut 4 bases from V and 0 bases from J, with 22 bases between. Germline CDR1 reads SGHRS; CDR2 reads YFSETQ. This CDR3 contains 19 residues. Using reference TRBV5-1 and TRBJ2-2 for the parts outside the CDR3, the full variable domain is KAGVTQTPRYLIKTRGQQVTLSCSPISGHRSVSWYQQTPGQGLQFLFEYFSETQRNKGNFPGRFSGRQFSNSRSEMNVSTLELGDSALYLCASSRRTASANPNTGELFFGEGSRLTVL.

The chain uses TRBV5-5 and TRBJ2-7; D is undetermined. Trimming pared 0 bases from V and 4 bases from J, leaving 11 bases between. The length of the CDR3 is 14 residues. Germline lookup yields CDR1 SGHKS and CDR2 YYEKEE (reference sequence). The CDR3 sequence is CASSLGVRAYEQYF. The CDR3 bases are TGTGCCAGCAGCTTGGGCGTCAGAGCTTACGAGCAGTACTTC. Drawing the rest from reference TRBV5-5 and TRBJ2-7, the complete variable domain is DAGVTQSPTHLIKTRGQQVTLRCSPISGHKSVSWYQQVLGQGPQFIFQYYEKEERGRGNFPDRFSARQFPNYSSELNVNALLLGDSALYLCASSLGVRAYEQYFGPGTRLTVT.

V is TRBV18 and J is TRBJ2-7; 11 bases match TRBD2. The CDR3 totals 15 residues. With V trimmed by 1 base and J by 5 bases, 4 bases remained unmatched. The germline gives CDR1 KGHSH, CDR2 LQKENI. CDR3 in DNA: TGTGCCAGCTCACCACAGACTAGCGGGAACCACGAGCAGTACTTC. It is translated as CASSPQTSGNHEQYF. The variable domain in full, completed from reference TRBV18 and TRBJ2-7, reads NAGVMQNPRHLVRRRGQEARLRCSPMKGHSHVYWYRQLPEEGLKFMVYLQKENIIDESGMPKERFSAEFPKEGPSILRIQQVVRGDSAAYFCASSPQTSGNHEQYFGPGTRLTVT.

This clone was seen just once. The chain recombines TRBV7-2 with TRBJ1-5; D remains unclear. Looked up from germline, CDR1 is SGHTA and CDR2 is FQGNSA. The CDR3 has 15 amino acids. Deletions cut 4 bases from V and 1 base from J, with 11 bases between. CDR3 nucleotide sequence: TGTGCCAGCAGCTCGACACAGACAAGCAATCAGCCCCAGCATTTT. It translates to CASSSTQTSNQPQHF.

This chain connects TRBV3-1 (or the pseudogene TRBV3-2) to TRBJ2-7; no firm D call. CDR3 size: 13 residues. Trimming shortened V by 1 base and J by 6 bases, and 10 bases separated the two germline ends. Per the germline V gene, CDR1 is LGHDT and CDR2 is YNNKEL (reference sequence). The CDR3 region has the DNA TGTGCCAGCAGCCAAGGTCCCGCGTCCGAGCAGTACTTC. This codes for CASSQGPASEQYF.

This clone has a single count. This rearrangement joins TRBV28 to TRBJ2-5; 10 positions match TRBD1. J gave up 7 bases and V 4 bases, and 12 bases lay outside the gene matches. Germline V gene lookup returns CDR1 MDHEN and CDR2 SYDVKM. The CDR3 has 16 amino acids. CDR3 loop: CASSSPGTGDLGTQYF. CDR3 in DNA: TGTGCCAGCAGTTCTCCCGGGACAGGGGACCTAGGGACCCAGTACTTC.

The chain has TRBV5-8 and TRBJ2-5; the D gene is possibly TRBD1 (7 bases). Trimming stripped 5 bases from V and 2 bases from J, with 19 bases between. This CDR3 has 16 amino acids. The V gene's germline CDR1 is SGHTS and CDR2 YDEGEE. The CDR3 loop reads CASRRDRQPFQETQYF. The DNA for the CDR3 is TGTGCCAGCAGGCGGGACAGACAGCCATTTCAAGAGACCCAGTACTTC.

This clone showed up just once. V gene TRBV7-2 combines with J gene TRBJ2-7; tentatively, D is TRBD2 (6 bases). The CDR3 covers 13 residues. Trimming shortened V by 5 bases and J by 1 base, and 9 bases separated the two germline ends. Per the germline V gene, CDR1 is SGHTA and CDR2 is FQGNSA. The CDR3 nucleotides read TGTGCCAGCAGCGGGACTGCATCCTACGAGCAGTACTTC. Residues: CASSGTASYEQYF.